This entry is about one TCR beta chain. The antigen is unknown. Several immunoSEQ 96-well plates shared each subset's DNA, each plate a replicate. Generated by immunoSEQ multiplex PCR, the TCRdb table keeps only in-frame clones and is missing some. Of approximately 2.5 million clones listed, approximately 92% are singletons. CDR3 length: 14 residues. Between the trimmed V and J ends, which lost 5 bases and 3 bases, there was a span of 14 bases. Germline V gene sequence: CDR1 LNHNV, CDR2 YYDKDF (reference sequence). These data belong to a study of shared clonotypes between healthy human individuals. Study-level results: Investigators expected sequencing depth to affect clonotype sharing among donors. Four donors showed sharing of around 5% of naive CD4 clonotypes.

Both subsets, CD45RA+ naive and CD45RA-negative memory, were split from the CD4+ cells. The source material was naive CD4+ T cells sorted from blood. Subset meaning: CD45RA+ positively selected. The chain uses TRBV15 and TRBJ2-7, with D perhaps matching TRBD2 (6 bases). The sequence came from a man aged 18 to 35 in good health. CDR3 DNA sequence: TGTGCCACCAGCGTTCGTTCGGGAGACTACGAGCAGTACTTC. Protein: CATSVRSGDYEQYF.